These 26 T cell receptor beta chains originate from one sample sequenced in a study of PD-1 blockade in classical Hodgkin lymphoma. Time point denoted: cycle 4 day 1 (C4D1), after 5 to 7 weeks of nivolumab. After autologous stem cell transplantation all patients relapsed, and prior brentuximab vedotin exposure differed between cohorts. Thawed PBMCs yielded CD4+ T cells through magnetic negative selection. Method: immunoSEQ multiplex PCR; TCRdb's copy keeps in-frame clones and lacks some. The data show around 18,000 clones, with roughly three quarters seen just once and 2% to 3% held by the top ten. The material was CD4+ T cells from blood, obtained before the fourth cycle of nivolumab. Receptors originate from a human donor with classical Hodgkin lymphoma.

This rearrangement joins TRBV28 to TRBJ2-7; possible D gene TRBD1, 6 bases. Germline lookup yields CDR1 MDHEN and CDR2 SYDVKM. Trimming took off 6 bases at V and 2 bases at J, with 17 bases between the two ends. The length of the CDR3 is 15 residues. The CDR3 here is CASSNADRPAYEQYF. The CDR3, as DNA: TGTGCCAGCAGCAACGCCGACAGGCCGGCCTACGAGCAGTACTTC.

The chain uses TRBV29-1 and TRBJ1-4; D may be TRBD1 (5 bases). Between the trimmed V and J ends, which lost 5 bases and 4 bases, there was a span of 11 bases. CDR3 size: 13 residues. Germline V gene lookup returns CDR1 SQVTM and CDR2 ANQGSEA. The CDR3 region has the DNA TGCAGCGTTTCGGGACGGAATAATGAAAAACTGTTTTTT. It specifies CSVSGRNNEKLFF.

This clone came up once. The CDR3 DNA follows: TGTGCCAGCAAATCCGGGACAGGGAACACCGGGGAGCTGTTTTTT. Protein sequence: CASKSGTGNTGELFF. V and J are TRBV6-1 and TRBJ2-2; the match to TRBD1 covers 8 bases. CDR3 length: 15 amino acids. Germline CDR1 MNHNS, CDR2 SASEGT. After removal of 7 bases from V and 1 base from J, the junction contained 5 bases not matched to a gene.

The chain joins TRBV19 to TRBJ2-7; 7 bases fit TRBD2. The CDR3 spans 14 residues. Germline assignment: CDR1 LNHDA and CDR2 SQIVND (reference sequence). V gave up 10 bases and J gave up 0 bases; unmatched junction bases: 9. Written as DNA, the CDR3 is TGTGCCACCCAGCGGGGCGGGGGCTCCTACGAGCAGTACTTC. Its protein product is CATQRGGGSYEQYF.

This chain joins TRBV9 and TRBJ1-5; D is perhaps TRBD1 (6 bases). The CDR3 totals 14 residues. In germline, CDR1 is SGDLS, CDR2 YYNGEE. The V end was cut by 0 bases, the J end by 5 bases, with 9 bases between. The CDR3: CASSVGQVDQPQHF. CDR3 nucleotide sequence: TGTGCCAGCAGCGTAGGACAGGTCGATCAGCCCCAGCATTTT.

The genes are TRBV19 and TRBJ2-5, with TRBD1 identical over 9 bases. J was trimmed by 1 base and V by 10 bases; bases with no gene match: 10. The CDR3 spans 15 residues. Germline lookup yields CDR1 LNHDA and CDR2 SQIVND (reference sequence). The CDR3 coding sequence is TGTGCCAAAAACATAGGGACAGGGTCCCAAGAGACCCAGTACTTC. Translation gives CAKNIGTGSQETQYF.

The chain combines TRBV7-2 with TRBJ1-5, with 7 bases matching TRBD1. The CDR3 runs to 13 residues. Per the germline V gene, CDR1 is SGHTA and CDR2 is FQGNSA. V lost 0 bases to trimming and J lost 11 bases; unmatched junction nucleotides: 4. The CDR3 DNA sequence: TGTGCCAGCAGCTTAGCGGAGGGGGCGTCCCAGCATTTT. Its translation is CASSLAEGASQHF.

By its share, this clone is medium-sized. The rearrangement joins TRBV4-3 to TRBJ1-2; no reliable D call. The germline V and J ends were trimmed by 0 bases and 7 bases, with 9 bases remaining between them. The CDR3 loop spans 13 amino acids. Germline lookup yields CDR1 LGHNA and CDR2 YSLEER. CDR3 protein: CASSQERDGGYTF. The CDR3 DNA reads TGCGCCAGCAGCCAAGAACGAGACGGTGGCTACACCTTC.

The V and J genes are TRBV28 and TRBJ1-1, with 9 positions matching TRBD1. After removal of 3 bases from V and 4 bases from J, the junction contained 6 bases not matched to a gene. The CDR3 sequence is 15 residues long. Germline loops: CDR1 MDHEN, CDR2 SYDVKM. This CDR3 is CASSLFGTGPTEAFF. The CDR3 DNA sequence: TGTGCCAGCAGTTTGTTCGGGACAGGGCCCACTGAAGCTTTCTTT.

The rearrangement joins TRBV30 to TRBJ2-7; TRBD2 might be the D (5 bases). The CDR3 is 12 amino acids. Trimming took 0 bases from V and 3 from J, leaving 6 bases between them. Germline lookup yields CDR1 GTSNPN and CDR2 SVGIG (reference sequence). CDR3: CAWSVLVYEQYF. CDR3 in DNA: TGTGCCTGGAGTGTACTAGTCTACGAGCAGTACTTC.

CDR3 bases: TGCGCCAGCAGAACGGCCCCCGCGGATGATGAGCAGTTCTTC. Translation: CASRTAPADDEQFF. The V gene is TRBV5-1, the J gene TRBJ2-1; D ambiguous. This CDR3 is built from 14 residues. Deletions cut 5 bases from V and 8 bases from J, with 17 bases between. CDR1 and CDR2 (germline): SGHRS, YFSETQ. Full variable domain (remainder filled in from reference TRBV5-1 and TRBJ2-1): KAGVTQTPRYLIKTRGQQVTLSCSPISGHRSVSWYQQTPGQGLQFLFEYFSETQRNKGNFPGRFSGRQFSNSRSEMNVSTLELGDSALYLCASRTAPADDEQFFGPGTRLTVL.

This clone appeared a few times. V and J are TRBV5-1 and TRBJ2-4, with D hard to call. The CDR3 is 13 amino acids. Germline V gene lookup returns CDR1 SGHRS and CDR2 YFSETQ. Trimming removed 2 bases from V and 4 bases from J, with 7 bases in between. The CDR3 is CASSFDPKNIQYF. The CDR3, as DNA: TGCGCCAGCAGCTTCGACCCTAAAAACATTCAGTACTTC.

The chain employs TRBV7-8 and TRBJ2-3, with D perhaps assigned TRBD1 or TRBD2 (7 bases each). From germline, CDR1 is SGHVS and CDR2 FQNEAQ. The V and J ends lost 5 bases and 3 bases respectively, with 18 bases between them. The CDR3 totals 16 residues. CDR3 sequence (DNA): TGTGCCAGCAGCCTGGTGGTCAGGGGGGGTACAGATACGCAGTATTTT. Translation: CASSLVVRGGTDTQYF.

The V call is TRBV11-3, the J call TRBJ2-5; D might be TRBD2 (5 bases). The J call may not be correct, given that the DNA end is closer to TRBJ2-7. This CDR3 spans 18 amino acids. The germline V gene has CDR1 SGHNT and CDR2 YENEEA. CDR3 nucleotides: TGTGCCAGCAGCTCAATCCCCGGGGAACTTGAGGTCCCCTACGAGCAGTACTTC. Translation: CASSSIPGELEVPYEQYF.

The chain uses TRBV9 and TRBJ1-2; a possible D gene is TRBD1 (6 bases). The CDR3 consists of 17 residues. V lost 0 bases and J lost 7, with 22 bases in between. The germline V gene encodes CDR1 SGDLS and CDR2 YYNGEE. The CDR3 sequence: CASSVATGGPQEGGYTF. CDR3 coding DNA: TGTGCCAGCAGCGTAGCTACGGGGGGGCCACAAGAGGGTGGCTACACCTTC.

V usage is TRBV5-1 and J usage is TRBJ1-4; 10 bases agree with TRBD1. The germline V gene has CDR1 SGHRS and CDR2 YFSETQ. CDR3 size: 16 residues. The J segment lost 7 bases and the V segment lost 4 bases, leaving 10 bases of the junction unmatched. The CDR3 nucleotides are TGCGCCAGCAGCCCCCGGGCCGACAGGGGGCCTGAAAAACTGTTTTTT. Its protein is CASSPRADRGPEKLFF.

The chain couples TRBV5-4 to TRBJ1-1; 10 nucleotides line up with TRBD1. This CDR3 has 14 amino acids. Unmatched junction bases numbered 12, after V lost 10 bases and J lost 6 bases. Germline V gene lookup returns CDR1 SGHNT and CDR2 YYREEE (reference sequence). CDR3 DNA sequence: TGTGCCTCCGCCTCGGGACAGGGGCGGGCTGAAGCTTTCTTT. Encoded protein: CASASGQGRAEAFF.

The genes are TRBV10-3 and TRBJ2-3, with 7 bases aligning to TRBD1. Germline V gives CDR1 ENHRY, CDR2 SYGVKD. The CDR3 spans 13 residues. The J segment lost 0 bases and the V segment lost 9 bases, leaving 3 bases of the junction unmatched. Written as DNA, the CDR3 is TGTGCCATAAGACAGGGAAGCACAGATACGCAGTATTTT. Its protein is CAIRQGSTDTQYF.

This chain joins TRBV25-1 and TRBJ1-6; D gene unclear. There are 13 residues in the CDR3. CDR1 is MGHDK and CDR2 is SYGVNS in the germline V gene. Trimming took 7 bases from V and 6 from J, leaving 10 bases between them. The CDR3 region is CASTWGGNSPLHF. The CDR3 coding sequence is TGTGCCAGCACTTGGGGAGGTAATTCACCCCTCCACTTT.

The chain links TRBV10-3 to TRBJ2-5; 7 nucleotides match TRBD2. This CDR3 is 16 amino acids long. V lost 3 bases to trimming and J lost 4 bases; unmatched junction nucleotides: 11. Germline V lookup: CDR1 ENHRY, CDR2 SYGVKD. The CDR3 spells CAISDVVGPGGETQYF. The CDR3 nucleotides are TGTGCCATCAGTGATGTGGTAGGCCCGGGGGGAGAGACCCAGTACTTC.

The chain recombines TRBV18 with TRBJ2-7; 8 positions agree with TRBD1. Germline V gene data show CDR1 as KGHSH and CDR2 as LQKENI. The V segment lost 3 bases and the J segment 7 bases; nucleotides outside the gene matches: 11. The CDR3 consists of 15 residues. DNA of the CDR3: TGTGCCAGCTCACCTCCAGGGGGCAACCCCCTGGAGCAGTACTTC. Translating it yields CASSPPGGNPLEQYF.

V gene TRBV6-5 combines with J gene TRBJ2-5; the D gene is possibly TRBD2 (7 bases). Trimming left V 4 bases short and J 4 bases short, with 19 bases between. This CDR3 is built from 16 residues. Germline CDR1 reads MNHEY; CDR2 reads SVGAGI. Here the CDR3 DNA reads TGTGCCAGCAGTTCATTCTCGGGGGGAGGGGGAGAGACCCAGTACTTC. Amino acid sequence: CASSSFSGGGGETQYF.

The chain joins TRBV19 to TRBJ2-5; possibly TRBD1 for D (6 bases). Trimming cost V 4 bases and J 2 bases, with 14 bases left between them. There are 15 residues in the CDR3. In germline, CDR1 is LNHDA, CDR2 SQIVND (reference sequence). CDR3 sequence reads: CASSTKTGRQETQYF. Written as DNA, the CDR3 is TGTGCCAGTAGTACCAAGACAGGCCGTCAAGAGACCCAGTACTTC.

This clone was seen only once. The V gene is TRBV6-5, the J gene TRBJ2-1; a weak D match, TRBD1 (6 bases). V was cut by 9 bases and J by 6 bases, with 21 bases left in between. This CDR3 is built from 15 residues. Germline CDR1 MNHEY, CDR2 SVGAGI. CDR3 loop: CASTPWGQGANEQFF. The DNA of the CDR3 is TGTGCCAGTACTCCCTGGGGGCAGGGCGCCAATGAGCAGTTCTTC.

CDR3 nucleotide sequence: TGTGCCAGTAGAACCGGGCACCAAGAGACCCAGTACTTC. Translation: CASRTGHQETQYF. The chain uses TRBV19 and TRBJ2-5; D gene ambiguous. The CDR3 extends over 13 amino acids. The V end was cut by 6 bases, the J end by 0 bases, with 8 bases between. Germline values: CDR1 LNHDA, CDR2 SQIVND (reference sequence).

The chain recombines TRBV7-8 with TRBJ2-3; TRBD2 matches 15 bases. The J segment lost 2 bases and the V segment lost 0 bases, leaving 3 bases of the junction unmatched. CDR1 is SGHVS and CDR2 is FQNEAQ in the germline V gene. The length of the CDR3 is 18 residues. The CDR3 is CASSLARTSGRVTDTQYF. For the CDR3, the DNA is TGTGCCAGCAGCTTAGCCCGGACTAGCGGGAGGGTCACAGATACGCAGTATTTT.